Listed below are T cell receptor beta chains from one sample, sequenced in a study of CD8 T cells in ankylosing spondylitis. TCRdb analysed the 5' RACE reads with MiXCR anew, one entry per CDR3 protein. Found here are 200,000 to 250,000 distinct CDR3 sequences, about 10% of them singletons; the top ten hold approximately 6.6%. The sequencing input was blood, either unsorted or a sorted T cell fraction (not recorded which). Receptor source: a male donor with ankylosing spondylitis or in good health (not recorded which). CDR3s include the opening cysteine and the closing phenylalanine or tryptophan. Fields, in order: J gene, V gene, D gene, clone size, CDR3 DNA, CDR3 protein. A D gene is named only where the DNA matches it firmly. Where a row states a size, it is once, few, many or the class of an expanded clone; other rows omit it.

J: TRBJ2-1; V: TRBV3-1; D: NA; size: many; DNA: TGTGCCAGCAGCCAAGACGGTAGCGGATACAATGAGCAGTTCTTC; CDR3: CASSQDGSGYNEQFF
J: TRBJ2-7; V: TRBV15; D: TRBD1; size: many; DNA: TGTGCCACCAGCATCGGACAGGGCGGCTCCTACGAGCAGTACTTC; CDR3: CATSIGQGGSYEQYF
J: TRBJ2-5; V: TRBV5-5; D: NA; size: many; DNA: TGTGCCAGCAGCGAACTACGTAGCGAGACCCAGTACTTC; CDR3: CASSELRSETQYF
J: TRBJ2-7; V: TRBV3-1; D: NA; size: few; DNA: TGTGCCAGCAGCCAAGCTCCAGTCTCCTACGAGCAGTACTTC; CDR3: CASSQAPVSYEQYF
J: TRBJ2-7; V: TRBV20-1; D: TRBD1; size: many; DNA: TGCAGTGCCCAACAGGGGCTGACCTACGAGCAGTACTTC; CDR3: CSAQQGLTYEQYF
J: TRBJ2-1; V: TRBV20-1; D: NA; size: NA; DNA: TGCAGTGCTAGAGAATCCTGGAAAGAGGACAATGAGCAGTTCTTC; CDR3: CSARESWKEDNEQFF
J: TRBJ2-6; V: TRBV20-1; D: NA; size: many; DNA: TGCAGTGCTAGAGATCATAGGACAGCGGCCAACGTCCTGACTTTC; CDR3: CSARDHRTAANVLTF
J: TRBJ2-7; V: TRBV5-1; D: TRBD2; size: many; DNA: TGCGCCAGCAGTCCTCTGGGACTAGCAGATTACGAGCAGTACTTC; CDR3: CASSPLGLADYEQYF
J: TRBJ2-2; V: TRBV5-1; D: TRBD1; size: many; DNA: TGCGCCAGCACGGCGGGACAGGGTTCGTTAACCGGGGAGCTGTTTTTT; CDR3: CASTAGQGSLTGELFF
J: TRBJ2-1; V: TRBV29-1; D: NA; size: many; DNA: TGCAGCACGTGCTTGGGGGCCGGAGGTGAGCAGTTCTTC; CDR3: CSTCLGAGGEQFF
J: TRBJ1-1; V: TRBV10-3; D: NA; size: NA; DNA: TGTGCCACGAAAGAACAGGAGAACACTGAAGCTTTCTTT; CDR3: CATKEQENTEAFF
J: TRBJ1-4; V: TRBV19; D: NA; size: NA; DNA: TGTGCCAGTGGGGCCCCAAATGAAAAACTGTTTTTT; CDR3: CASGAPNEKLFF
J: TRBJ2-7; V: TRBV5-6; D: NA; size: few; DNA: TGTGCCAGCAGCCTGGACTATCGCTCCTACGAGCAGTACTTC; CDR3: CASSLDYRSYEQYF
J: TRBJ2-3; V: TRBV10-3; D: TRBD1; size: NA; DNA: TGTGCCAGCAGTCCGGGACAGGGGTTTCCAGATACGCAGTATTTT; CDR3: CASSPGQGFPDTQYF
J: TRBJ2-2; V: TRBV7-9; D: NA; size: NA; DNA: TGTGCCAGCAACCCCATTTCCGGGGAGCTGTTTTTT; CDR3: CASNPISGELFF
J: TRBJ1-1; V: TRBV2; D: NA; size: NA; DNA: TGTGCCAGCATCAGGGAAATGAACACTGAAGCTTTCTTT; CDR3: CASIREMNTEAFF
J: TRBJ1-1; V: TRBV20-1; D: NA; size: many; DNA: TGCAGTGCTAGGCAGGACACTGAAGCTTTCTTT; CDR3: CSARQDTEAFF
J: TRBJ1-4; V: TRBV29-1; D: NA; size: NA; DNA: TGCAGCGGGGGAGATGAAAAACTGTTTTTT; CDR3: CSGGDEKLFF
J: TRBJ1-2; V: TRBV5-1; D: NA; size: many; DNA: TGCGCCAGCAGCTTGGGATTTTCGGCTAACTATGGCTACACCTTC; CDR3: CASSLGFSANYGYTF
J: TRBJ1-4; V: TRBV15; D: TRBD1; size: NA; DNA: TGTGCCACCAGCAGAACAGGGGAAAATGAAAAACTGTTTTTT; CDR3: CATSRTGENEKLFF
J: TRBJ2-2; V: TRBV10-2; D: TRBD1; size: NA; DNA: TGCGCCAGCAGTGATACTAGGGACAGGGGAACCGGGGAGCTGTTTTTT; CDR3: CASSDTRDRGTGELFF
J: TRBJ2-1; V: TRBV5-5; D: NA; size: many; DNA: TGTGCCAGCATTTTAGGGAATCAATACAATGAGCAGTTCTTC; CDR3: CASILGNQYNEQFF
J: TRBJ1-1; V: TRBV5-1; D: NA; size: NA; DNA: TGCGCCAGCAGCTTGGACGGCTGGGGCACTGAAGCTTTCTTT; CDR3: CASSLDGWGTEAFF
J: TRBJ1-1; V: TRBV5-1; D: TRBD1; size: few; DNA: TGCGCCAGCAGTTACGGACAGGGCGGGACTGAAGCTTTCTTT; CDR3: CASSYGQGGTEAFF
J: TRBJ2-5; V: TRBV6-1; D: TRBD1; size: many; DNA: TGTGCCAGCAGCCTCGGGACAGGGGGCGCTTCCTACTTTTACTTC; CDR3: CASSLGTGGASYFYF
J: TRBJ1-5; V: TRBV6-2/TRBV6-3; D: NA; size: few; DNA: TGTGCCAGCAGTTACCAACGACAGATCGGCAATCAGCCCCAGCATTTT; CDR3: CASSYQRQIGNQPQHF
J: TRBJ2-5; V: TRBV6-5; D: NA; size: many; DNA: TGTGCCAGCAGTTGGACGGAACACGAGACCCAGTACTTC; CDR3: CASSWTEHETQYF
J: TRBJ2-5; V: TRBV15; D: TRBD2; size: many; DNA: TGTGCCACCAGCGGTTCTTCTAGCGGGGGCCAAGAGACCCAGTACTTC; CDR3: CATSGSSSGGQETQYF
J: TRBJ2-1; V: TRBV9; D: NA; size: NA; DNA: TGTGCCAGCAGCCCAGAGGGAAATCCGTACAATGAGCAGTTCTTC; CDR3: CASSPEGNPYNEQFF
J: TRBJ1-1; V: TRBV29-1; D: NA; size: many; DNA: TGCAGCGCTCAGGGCTACTCGAACACTGAAGCTTTCTTT; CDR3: CSAQGYSNTEAFF
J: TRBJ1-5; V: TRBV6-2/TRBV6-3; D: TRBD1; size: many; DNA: TGTGCCAGCAGTTACATGGGACAGGGCTTTGGTCAGCCCCAGCATTTT; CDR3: CASSYMGQGFGQPQHF
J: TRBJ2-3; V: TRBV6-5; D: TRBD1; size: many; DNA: TGTGCCAGCAGTTACCCGAGGACAGGGGGCACAGATACGCAGTATTTT; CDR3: CASSYPRTGGTDTQYF
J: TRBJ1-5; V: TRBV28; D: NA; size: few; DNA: TGTGCCAGCAGTGGCCAGGGCTCTACTCAGCCCCAGCATTTT; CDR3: CASSGQGSTQPQHF
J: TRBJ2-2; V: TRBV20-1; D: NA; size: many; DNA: TGCAGTGCTAGGAAGGGGATGGTCACCGGGGAGCTGTTTTTT; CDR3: CSARKGMVTGELFF
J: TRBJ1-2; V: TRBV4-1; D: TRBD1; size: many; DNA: TGCGCCAGCAGCCAATGGACAGGGGCACGAAAAGTCTATGGCTACACCTTC; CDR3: CASSQWTGARKVYGYTF
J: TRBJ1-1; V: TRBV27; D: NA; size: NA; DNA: TGTGCCAGCAGTTTTGGGGACCCGGGGATATCTGAAGCTTTCTTT; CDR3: CASSFGDPGISEAFF
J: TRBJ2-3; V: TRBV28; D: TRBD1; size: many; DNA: TGTGCCAGCAGTTTGAGAAGGGGGCTCGTAGATACGCAGTATTTT; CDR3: CASSLRRGLVDTQYF
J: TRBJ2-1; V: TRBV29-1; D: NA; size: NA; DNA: TGCAGCGTTGAAGAATTTTACAATGAGCAGTTCTTC; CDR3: CSVEEFYNEQFF
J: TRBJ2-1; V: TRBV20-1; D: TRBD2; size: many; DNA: TGCAGTGCTAGCCAAGGGACTAGCGGATACAATGAGCAGTTCTTC; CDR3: CSASQGTSGYNEQFF
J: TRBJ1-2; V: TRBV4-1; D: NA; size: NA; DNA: TGCGCCAGCAGCCAAGTGGTCAGGGTAAACTATGGCTACACCTTC; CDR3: CASSQVVRVNYGYTF
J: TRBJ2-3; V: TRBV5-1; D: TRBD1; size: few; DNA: TGCGCCAGCAGCCCGGGACAGTTCACAGATACGCAGTATTTT; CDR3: CASSPGQFTDTQYF
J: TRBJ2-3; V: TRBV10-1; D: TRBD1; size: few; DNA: TGCGCCAGTAACAACCGGGACAGGGGATCAGATACGCAGTATTTT; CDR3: CASNNRDRGSDTQYF
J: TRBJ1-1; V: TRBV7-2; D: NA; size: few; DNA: TGTGCCAGCAGCTTAGATGGGGCTCCGAACACTGAAGCTTTCTTT; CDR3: CASSLDGAPNTEAFF
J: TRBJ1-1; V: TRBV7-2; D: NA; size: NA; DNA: TGTGCCAGCACCCCTAGAGCTTTCTTT; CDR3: CASTPRAFF
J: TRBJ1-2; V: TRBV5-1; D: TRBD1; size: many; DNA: TGCGCCAGCAGCTTGGGCCACCAGGGGGCTGCGGGCTACACCTTC; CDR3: CASSLGHQGAAGYTF